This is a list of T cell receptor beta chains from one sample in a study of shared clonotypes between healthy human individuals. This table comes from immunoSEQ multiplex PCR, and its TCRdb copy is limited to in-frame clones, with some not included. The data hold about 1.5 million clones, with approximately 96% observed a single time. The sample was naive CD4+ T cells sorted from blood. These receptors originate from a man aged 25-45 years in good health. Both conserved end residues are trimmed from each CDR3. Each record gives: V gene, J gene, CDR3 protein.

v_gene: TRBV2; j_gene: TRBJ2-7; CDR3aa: ASSERRGPHEQY
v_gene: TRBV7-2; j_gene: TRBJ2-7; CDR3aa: ASSFPTGQQY
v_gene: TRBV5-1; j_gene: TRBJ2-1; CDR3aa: ASSFPKKRVEVGISYNEQF
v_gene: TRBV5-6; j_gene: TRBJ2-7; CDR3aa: ASSLEGVAYEQY
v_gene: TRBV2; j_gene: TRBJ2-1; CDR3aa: AKSGPSYNEQF
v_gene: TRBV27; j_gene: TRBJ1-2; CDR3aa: ASSLAGRGEGYT
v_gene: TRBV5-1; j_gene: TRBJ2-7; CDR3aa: ASSPIGWKRTSGSNEQY
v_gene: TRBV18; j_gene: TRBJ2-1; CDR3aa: ASSPRGQGAGEQF
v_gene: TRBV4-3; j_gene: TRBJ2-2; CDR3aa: ASSQLVYTGELF
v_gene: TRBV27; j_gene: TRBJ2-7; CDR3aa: ASSFLGTGTGYEQY
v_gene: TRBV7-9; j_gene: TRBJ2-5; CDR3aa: ASGRASETQY
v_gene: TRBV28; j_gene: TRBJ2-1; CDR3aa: ASTSISYNEQF
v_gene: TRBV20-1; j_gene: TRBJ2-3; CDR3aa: SARVTDTQY
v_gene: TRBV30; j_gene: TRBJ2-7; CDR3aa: ASRTSGRSYEQY
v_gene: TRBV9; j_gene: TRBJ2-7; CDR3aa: ASSVDTGGYEQY
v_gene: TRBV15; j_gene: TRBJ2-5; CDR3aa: ATRIRDPSYQETQY
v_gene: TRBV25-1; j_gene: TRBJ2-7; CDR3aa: ASIATGSYEQY
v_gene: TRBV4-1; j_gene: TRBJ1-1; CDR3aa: ASSQDRGGLNEAF
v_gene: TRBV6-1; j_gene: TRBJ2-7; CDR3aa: ASSAGQASSYEQY
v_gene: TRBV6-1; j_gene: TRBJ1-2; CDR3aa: ASSEVPQRGYT
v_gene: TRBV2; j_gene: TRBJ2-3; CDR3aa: ASSEGQLGDTQY
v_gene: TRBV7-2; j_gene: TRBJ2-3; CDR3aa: ASSPYLGWGADTQY
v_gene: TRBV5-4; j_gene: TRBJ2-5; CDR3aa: ASSLDWGQALETQY
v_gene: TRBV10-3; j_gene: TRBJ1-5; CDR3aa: AISEMGAGQPQH
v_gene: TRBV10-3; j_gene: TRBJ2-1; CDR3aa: AISDSPTNYNEQF
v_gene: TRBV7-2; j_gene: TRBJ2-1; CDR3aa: ASSPTTLSYNEQF
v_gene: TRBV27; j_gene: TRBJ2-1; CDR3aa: ASSLNGLAEYNEQF
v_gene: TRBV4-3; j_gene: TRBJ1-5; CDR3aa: ASSQDRAQPQH
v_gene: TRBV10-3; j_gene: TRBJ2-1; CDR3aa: AIRGGPLNEQF